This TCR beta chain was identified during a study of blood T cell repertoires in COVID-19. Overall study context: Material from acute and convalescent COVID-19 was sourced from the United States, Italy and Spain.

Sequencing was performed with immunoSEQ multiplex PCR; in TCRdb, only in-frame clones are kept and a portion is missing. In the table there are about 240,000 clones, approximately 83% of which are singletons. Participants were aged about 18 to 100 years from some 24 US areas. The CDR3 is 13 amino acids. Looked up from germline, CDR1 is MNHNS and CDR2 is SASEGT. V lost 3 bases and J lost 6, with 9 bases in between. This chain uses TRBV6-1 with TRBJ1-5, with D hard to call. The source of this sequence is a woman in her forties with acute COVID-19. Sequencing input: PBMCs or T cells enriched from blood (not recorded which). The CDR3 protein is CASSDTRGQPQHF. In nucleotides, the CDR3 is TGTGCCAGCAGTGATACTCGCGGTCAGCCCCAGCATTTT.